This T cell receptor beta chain was captured in a study of T-cell memory formation after mild COVID-19. Study information: Largely donor-specific sequence clusters came from two donors. Notes on the study in general: Clones that shrank (day 15 to 85) were balanced CD4/CD8, whereas later expanders leaned CD4+.

This clonotype has only a few counts. No antigen is known for it. Libraries for TCRalpha and TCRbeta carried sample barcodes and unique molecular identifiers via 5'RACE. TCRdb re-derived calls from the 5' RACE reads in MiXCR, one entry per CDR3 protein. The data contain roughly 250,000 distinct CDR3 sequences, 16% of them singletons. The V gene's germline CDR1 is WNHNN and CDR2 SYGVQD (reference sequence). This CDR3 region has 14 residues. V was clipped by 2 bases and J by 4 bases, with 10 bases between them. The sample taken for sequencing was PBMCs or a T cell subset sorted from them (not recorded which). The sequence derives from a man aged 18 to 30 who had mild COVID-19 (a few samples of this study predate the infection). Cell type and time point are not known. The chain recombines TRBV10-1 with TRBJ2-3; D gene unclear. CDR3 loop: CASSEARLADTQYF. CDR3 DNA: TGCGCCAGCAGTGAGGCCCGGTTAGCAGATACGCAGTATTTT.